This is a list of T cell receptor beta chains from one sample in a study of T cells in Graves' hyperthyroidism and ophthalmopathy. TCRdb used MiXCR to reprocess the multiplex PCR reads, holding one entry per CDR3 protein. The table shows 650,000 to 800,000 distinct CDR3 sequences, with 45% occurring only once. Sequencing input: peripheral blood or thyroid tissue (not recorded which). The receptors derive from an adult man with Graves' disease, either hyperthyroidism or ophthalmopathy (not recorded which). Each CDR3 is given with its conserved first and last residue. A D gene is named only where the DNA matches it firmly. Size is omitted from some rows. Given values are once, few, many or a class for expanded clones.

clone_size	v_call	d_call	j_call	cdr3_aa	cdr3_nt
once	TRBV14	NA	TRBJ1-6	CASSQGSSYNSPPHF	TGTGCCAGCAGCCAGGGGAGCTCCTATAATTCACCCCCCCACTTT
few	TRBV5-1	NA	TRBJ1-6	CASSFSGFESPLHF	TGCGCCAGCAGCTTTTCCGGGTTCGAGTCACCCCTCCACTTT
NA	TRBV7-8	NA	TRBJ1-5	CASSLLGEGRNQPQHF	TGTGCCAGCAGCTTACTTGGGGAGGGCCGCAATCAGCCCCAGCATTTT
few	TRBV12-3/TRBV12-4	NA	TRBJ1-2	CASSFAVGQTRYGYTF	TGTGCCAGCAGTTTTGCCGTTGGACAGACACGCTATGGCTACACCTTC
few	TRBV16	NA	TRBJ2-5	CASSQAILQETQYF	TGTGCCAGCAGCCAAGCGATCCTACAAGAGACCCAGTACTTC
few	TRBV6-8	NA	TRBJ2-7	CASSYMPGNEQYF	TGTGCCAGCAGTTACATGCCAGGGAACGAGCAGTACTTC
many	TRBV15	TRBD1	TRBJ1-2	CATSKDRGPNYGYTF	TGTGCCACCAGCAAGGACAGGGGGCCCAACTATGGCTACACCTTC
NA	TRBV7-4	NA	TRBJ1-6	CASSLTTGSYNSPLHF	TGTGCCAGCAGCTTGACGACAGGTTCTTATAATTCACCCCTCCACTTT
NA	TRBV7-2	TRBD2	TRBJ2-5	CASSSTSGRMEETQYF	TGTGCCAGCAGCTCGACTAGCGGGAGGATGGAAGAGACCCAGTACTTC
NA	TRBV7-2	NA	TRBJ1-4	CASSYSGPVGNEKLFF	TGTGCCAGCAGTTACTCGGGACCGGTGGGTAATGAAAAACTGTTTTTT
NA	TRBV11-2	NA	TRBJ1-2	CASSLDAHVRNYGYTF	TGTGCCAGCAGCTTAGATGCGCATGTTCGGAACTATGGCTACACCTTC
NA	TRBV15	TRBD1	TRBJ1-1	CATSRDSPGTGRGRTEAFF	TGTGCCACCAGCAGAGATAGTCCTGGGACAGGGCGGGGTCGGACTGAAGCTTTCTTT
NA	TRBV19	TRBD1	TRBJ1-5	CASSPRTGMSNQPQRF	TGTGCCAGCAGTCCGCGGACAGGGATGAGCAATCAGCCCCAGCGTTTT
NA	TRBV2	NA	TRBJ2-5	CASRAGPGETQYF	TGTGCCAGCCGCGCAGGGCCGGGAGAGACCCAGTACTTC
NA	TRBV29-1	TRBD1	TRBJ1-1	CSAYRGPGTEAFF	TGCAGTGCTTACAGGGGGCCGGGCACTGAAGCTTTCTTT
many	TRBV10-3	NA	TRBJ1-5	CAIKGGDGAQHF	TGTGCCATTAAAGGGGGGGACGGCGCCCAGCATTTT
NA	TRBV12-3/TRBV12-4	NA	TRBJ2-7	CASTITGFYEQYF	TGTGCCAGCACCATCACAGGATTCTACGAGCAGTACTTC
NA	TRBV7-9	NA	TRBJ2-7	CASSRGVRAPYEQYF	TGCGCCAGCAGCCGAGGGGTCCGGGCTCCCTACGAGCAGTACTTC
many	TRBV2	NA	TRBJ1-1	CASTEGWRVGTEAFF	TGTGCCAGCACCGAAGGGTGGAGGGTTGGCACTGAAGCTTTCTTT
NA	TRBV28	TRBD2	TRBJ2-5	CASSPLTGGRETQYF	TGTGCCAGCAGCCCCCTGACGGGAGGCCGGGAGACCCAGTACTTC
NA	TRBV7-2	TRBD1	TRBJ1-4	CASTTTGVANEKLFF	TGTGCCAGCACCACCACAGGGGTGGCTAATGAAAAACTGTTTTTT
NA	TRBV20-1	NA	TRBJ1-4	CSARASGGKLFF	TGCAGTGCTAGGGCTAGCGGGGGAAAACTGTTTTTT
few	TRBV2	TRBD1	TRBJ1-2	CASRTTGAMMDGYTF	TGTGCCAGCAGAACTACAGGGGCGATGATGGACGGCTACACCTTC
NA	TRBV7-9	NA	TRBJ1-5	CASSFRAGASTQPQHF	TGTGCCAGCAGCTTCAGGGCAGGGGCATCCACCCAGCCCCAGCATTTT
few	TRBV2	TRBD1	TRBJ1-4	CASSEQGAGEKLFF	TGTGCCAGCAGTGAACAGGGGGCTGGTGAAAAACTGTTTTTT
NA	TRBV7-9	TRBD1	TRBJ1-2	CASSSGTGTEYGYTF	TGTGCCAGCAGCTCGGGTACCGGGACAGAATATGGCTACACCTTC
many	TRBV24-1	TRBD2	TRBJ2-5	CAKGTSGKQETQYF	TGTGCCAAAGGGACTAGCGGGAAGCAAGAGACCCAGTACTTC
many	TRBV7-9	NA	TRBJ1-5	CASSLDGSNQPQHF	TGTGCCAGCAGCTTAGACGGTAGCAATCAGCCCCAGCATTTT
few	TRBV2	TRBD1	TRBJ1-2	CASSLRLTGVSNYGYTF	TGTGCCAGCAGCCTCCGATTGACAGGGGTATCTAACTATGGCTACACCTTC
NA	TRBV29-1	NA	TRBJ1-3	CSVVTALYF	TGCAGCGTTGTTACAGCCCTATATTTT
many	TRBV7-2	NA	TRBJ2-5	CASSPRGDGETQYF	TGTGCCAGCAGCCCGAGGGGGGACGGCGAGACCCAGTACTTC
NA	TRBV7-9	TRBD1	TRBJ1-2	CASSATGTGGLYGYTF	TGTGCCAGCAGCGCAACCGGGACAGGGGGCCTCTATGGCTACACCTTC
few	TRBV7-9	NA	TRBJ2-2	CASSLTAGELFF	TGTGCCAGCAGCTTAACGGCCGGGGAGCTGTTTTTT
NA	TRBV29-1	TRBD1	TRBJ1-6	CSVSTGGVSPLHF	TGCAGCGTTTCGACAGGGGGTGTCTCACCCCTCCACTTT
NA	TRBV2	NA	TRBJ1-5	CASQGIYSNQPQHF	TGTGCCAGCCAAGGGATTTATAGCAATCAGCCCCAGCATTTT
NA	TRBV20-1	NA	TRBJ1-1	CSARTYHNTEAFF	TGCAGTGCTAGGACCTACCACAACACTGAAGCTTTCTTT
few	TRBV7-6	NA	TRBJ2-5	CASGQAGAETQYF	TGTGCCAGCGGCCAAGCAGGGGCGGAGACCCAGTACTTC
few	TRBV7-2	NA	TRBJ1-1	CASSLDFGAKAEAFF	TGTGCCAGCAGCTTAGATTTCGGGGCGAAGGCTGAAGCTTTCTTT
many	TRBV9	NA	TRBJ2-5	CASSVVGVVGETQYF	TGTGCCAGCAGCGTAGTGGGGGTCGTAGGTGAGACCCAGTACTTC
few	TRBV24-1	NA	TRBJ2-2	CATSAQGNTGELFF	TGTGCCACCAGTGCTCAGGGAAACACCGGGGAGCTGTTTTTT
many	TRBV7-6	NA	TRBJ1-3	CASSRDVRSGNTIYF	TGTGCCAGCAGCCGCGACGTACGCTCTGGAAACACCATATATTTT
many	TRBV2	NA	TRBJ1-2	CASSEEVGDGYTF	TGTGCCAGCAGTGAAGAAGTGGGGGATGGCTACACCTTC
NA	TRBV5-1	NA	TRBJ2-7	CASSLQSASYEQYF	TGCGCCAGCAGCTTGCAGTCAGCCTCCTACGAGCAGTACTTC
NA	TRBV29-1	NA	TRBJ1-5	CSVATGTGAEHF	NA
NA	TRBV29-1	NA	TRBJ2-2	CSVEDLAFF	TGCAGCGTTGAAGATCTTGCGTTTTTT
NA	TRBV7-8	NA	TRBJ1-1	CASSLAEVKNTEAFF	TGTGCCAGCAGCTTAGCTGAGGTAAAGAACACTGAAGCTTTCTTT
few	TRBV6-1	TRBD1	TRBJ2-7	CASSGTGGWYEQYF	TGTGCCAGCAGTGGGACAGGGGGATGGTACGAGCAGTACTTC
NA	TRBV29-1	NA	TRBJ2-6	CSVENGLTF	TGCAGCGTTGAAAACGGCCTGACTTTC
NA	TRBV6-1	NA	TRBJ2-2	CASSASTAYTGELFF	TGTGCCAGCAGTGCATCGACCGCGTACACCGGGGAGCTGTTTTTT
few	TRBV14	NA	TRBJ1-2	CASSLKEGYTF	TGTGCCAGCTCCCTCAAGGAAGGCTACACCTTC
NA	TRBV6-5	TRBD1	TRBJ1-2	CASSSTGTGYTF	TGTGCCAGCAGTTCGACAGGGACTGGCTACACCTTC
NA	TRBV20-1	NA	TRBJ1-1	CSASCWGEGHAEAFF	TGCAGTGCTAGTTGCTGGGGCGAGGGACACGCTGAAGCTTTCTTT
once	TRBV20-1	NA	TRBJ1-2	CSARDLDYGYTF	TGCAGTGCTAGAGATCTGGATTATGGCTACACCTTC
few	TRBV15	NA	TRBJ1-5	CATSRGRGGDQPQHF	TGTGCCACCAGCAGGGGCAGGGGTGGTGATCAGCCCCAGCATTTT